The 7 T cell receptor beta chains below all came from one sample that was sequenced in a study of blood T cell repertoires in COVID-19. TCRdb's table, derived via immunoSEQ multiplex PCR, lists solely in-frame clones and lacks some. The sample contains about 130,000 clones, approximately 80% of which appear only once. Sequencing input: peripheral blood. The origin of the receptors is a man aged 40-49 years with active or convalescent COVID-19.

J is TRBJ1-4 and V is TRBV30, with D maybe TRBD1 (5 bases). This CDR3 is 14 amino acids long. V was trimmed by 2 bases and J by 8 bases, leaving 15 bases between them. Per germline, CDR1 GTSNPN and CDR2 SVGIG (reference sequence). The CDR3 region is CAWSPGRRLEKLFF. The CDR3 bases are TGTGCCTGGAGTCCAGGGAGGCGTCTGGAAAAACTGTTTTTT.

This clone was seen only a few times. V is TRBV11-3 and J is TRBJ2-1; 9 bases agree with TRBD1. Trimming cost V 5 bases and J 5 bases; bases outside gene matches: 10. The CDR3 is 16 residues long. The germline CDR1 and CDR2 sequences are SGHNT and YENEEA. CDR3 sequence reads: CASSQNYRGRDNEQFF. CDR3 bases: TGTGCCAGCAGCCAAAACTACAGGGGGCGCGACAATGAGCAGTTCTTC.

The chain employs TRBV6-5 and TRBJ1-2, with D uncertain. The germline V and J ends were trimmed by 2 bases and 1 base, with 11 bases remaining between them. CDR3 length equals 15 residues. From germline, CDR1 is MNHEY and CDR2 SVGAGI. As DNA, the CDR3 is TGTGCCAGCAGTTACCTTCCCCTATTTAACTATGGCTACACCTTC. This translates into CASSYLPLFNYGYTF.

The sample holds a few counts of this clone. V is TRBV15 and J is TRBJ1-3, with D possibly being TRBD1 (5 bases). V was cut by 7 bases and J by 2 bases, with 6 bases left in between. The CDR3 consists of 12 residues. CDR1 and CDR2 from the germline V gene are LNHNV and YYDKDF (reference sequence). In DNA form, the CDR3 reads TGTGCCACCACGGGGGCTGGAAACACCATATATTTT. Translating it yields CATTGAGNTIYF.

The rearrangement links TRBV29-1 to TRBJ2-5; 8 bases line up with TRBD2. Trimming took 6 bases from V and 4 from J; bases not matched to a gene: 13. CDR3 length: 15 residues. Per the germline V gene, CDR1 is SQVTM and CDR2 is ANQGSEA. The CDR3 DNA follows: TGCAGCGTCGCGTTCGGGATAGCGGGGACAGAGACCCAGTACTTC. Its translation is CSVAFGIAGTETQYF.

The CDR3 spells CASTEGSGNSYEQYF. The CDR3 DNA reads as TGTGCCAGCACCGAGGGTTCCGGGAACTCCTACGAGCAGTACTTC. The V gene is TRBV2, the J gene TRBJ2-7; maybe TRBD2 (5 bases). CDR1 is SNHLY and CDR2 is FYNNEI in the germline V gene. The V gene lost 7 bases and the J gene lost 0 bases, with 16 bases spanning the gap. This CDR3 region has 15 residues. Filled out from reference TRBV2 and TRBJ2-7, the complete variable domain reads EPEVTQTPSHQVTQMGQEVILRCVPISNHLYFYWYRQILGQKVEFLVSFYNNEISEKSEIFDDQFSVERPDGSNFTLKIRSTKLEDSAMYFCASTEGSGNSYEQYFGPGTRLTVT.

The chain couples TRBV30 to TRBJ1-2; 12 bases line up with TRBD1. This CDR3 is 16 amino acids long. Germline values: CDR1 GTSNPN, CDR2 SVGIG (reference sequence). The J segment lost 6 bases and the V segment lost 1 base, leaving 9 bases of the junction unmatched. CDR3 protein: CAWSAKGDRGRNGYTF. CDR3 DNA sequence: TGTGCCTGGAGTGCAAAAGGGGACAGGGGGCGTAATGGCTACACCTTC.